What follows is one T cell receptor beta chain and its context. Its binding antigen is unknown. Per-base quality was not reported, and no clone a single base away is much larger than it. TCRbeta CDR3 regions were amplified from genomic DNA using the immunoSEQ Assay, a bias-controlled multiplex PCR. As for how the authors treated the data: The number of nucleated cells in each sample was estimated by amplification of reference gene primers within the assay. Sequence reads were collapsed and filtered to measure the absolute abundance of every unique TCRbeta CDR3 rearrangement. For each sample, productive Simpson clonality was calculated by taking the square root of Simpson's diversity index across productive rearrangements. TCRdb took over this immuneACCESS table, retaining in-frame rearrangements with V and J assigned. Such tables are incomplete; in checked studies, under half of the missing clones stem from an unresolved V gene, and the remainder is unexplained. V, J and clone size are taken as reported in that table, and D and trimming were inferred from the DNA itself. This sample lists 25,000 or so clones; roughly 94% were detected once. The ten largest make up about 4% of the sample.

The data originate from a study of blood T cell repertoires in COVID-19 (dated by TCRdb to about 2020). Describing the broader study: The collaborator samples originated in the United States, Italy and Spain and spanned the acute and convalescent phases of COVID-19. The material from the prospective study consisted of cDNA or gDNA derived from T cells, B-cell-depleted T cells, or PBMCs. The dataset comprised deeply sampled blood TCRbeta repertoires from subjects exposed to, actively infected with, or recovered from COVID-19. The repertoires were released in a freely available public database intended as a resource for research on the immune response to SARS-CoV-2. The samples were drawn from two sources: the first 160 participants of the ongoing ImmuneRACE study, and 1,254 subjects contributed by 6 global collaborators. The sample metadata nearly always contained a de-identified subject ID, COVID-19 status, age in years and sex. Where available, HLA class I and class II types were obtained from metadata supplied by the sample provider rather than from assay-based typing. Overall study outcomes, separate from this receptor: How much clinical and demographic metadata was included differed by source and by participant, and the metadata was provided uncurated.

Whole blood was collected in K2EDTA tubes by collaborating institutions according to the institutions' own protocols. Collaborator samples were shipped for TCRbeta analysis as frozen whole blood, isolated PBMCs, or DNA extracted from either sample type. Per the germline V gene, SGHRS is the CDR1 and YFSETQ is the CDR2. From cysteine to phenylalanine, the CDR3 is 14 amino acids long. The CDR3 DNA has 42 bases and is translated from base 1. V and J lose 7 bases and 10 bases, and a span of 23 bases separates them. The sequence links TRBV5-1 to TRBJ1-2, with TRBD1 as a weak D call on 5 bases. The source of this sequence is a human donor with active COVID-19. The donor label of this sample is uncertain. The sequencing sample was made of peripheral blood. The nucleotide sequence reads TGCGCCAGCCGACGTGATTGGGGAGGGGACGTCTACACCTTC. Translated, it reads CASRRDWGGDVYTF.